The 21 T cell receptor beta chains given below trace back to one sample, sequenced in a study of PD-L1 blockade in urothelial cancer. Measured with immunoSEQ multiplex PCR; TCRdb has only the in-frame clones, and not every one. The sample gives tens of thousands of clones, around 80% of which show up once; roughly 3.2% is in the top ten. The sequencing here drew on PBMCs, taken around atezolizumab (anti-PD-L1) treatment. The receptors stem from a man aged 65-85 years with urothelial cancer.

J is TRBJ2-3 and V is TRBV18; D is perhaps TRBD1 (6 bases). The ends were cut back, 4 bases at V and 5 bases at J, with 13 bases in the middle. The CDR3 is made up of 14 amino acids. CDR1 is KGHSH, CDR2 LQKENI, per germline. For the CDR3, the DNA is TGTGCCAGCTCACGTGGGGGCTCGGGAGATACGCAGTATTTT. Amino acid sequence: CASSRGGSGDTQYF.

J is TRBJ1-1 and V is TRBV4-1; TRBD1 is a possible D gene (5 bases). CDR1 is MGHRA and CDR2 is YSYEKL in the germline V gene. The CDR3 totals 14 residues. Between the trimmed V and J ends, which lost 1 base and 0 bases, there was a span of 6 bases. The CDR3 DNA is TGCGCCAGCAGCCAAGTAGGGGTGAACACTGAAGCTTTCTTT. Its protein is CASSQVGVNTEAFF.

The rearrangement uses TRBV14 and TRBJ2-1, with 11 positions matching TRBD2. The junction had 8 bases not matched to a gene; V was cut back by 4 bases and J by 9 bases. Looked up from germline, CDR1 is SGHDN and CDR2 is FVKESK. This CDR3 comprises 15 residues. CDR3 protein: CASSPTSGGLSEQFF. DNA of the CDR3: TGTGCCAGCAGCCCAACTAGCGGGGGTCTTAGTGAGCAGTTCTTC. Full variable domain (rest looked up from reference TRBV14 and TRBJ2-1): EAGVTQFPSHSVIEKGQTVTLRCDPISGHDNLYWYRRVMGKEIKFLLHFVKESKQDESGMPNNRFLAERTGGTYSTLKVQPAELEDSGVYFCASSPTSGGLSEQFFGPGTRLTVL.

The chain recombines TRBV7-2 with TRBJ2-2; D may be TRBD1 (6 bases). The V gene's germline CDR1 is SGHTA and CDR2 FQGNSA. This CDR3 is built from 16 residues. The V and J ends lost 2 bases and 0 bases respectively, with 10 bases between them. The chain's CDR3 is CASSLIGQPNTGELFF. The CDR3 DNA follows: TGTGCCAGCAGCTTAATCGGACAGCCGAACACCGGGGAGCTGTTTTTT.

This clone was seen more than once but under ten times. V is TRBV6-5 and J is TRBJ1-6; a possible D gene is TRBD1 (5 bases). Deletions cut 5 bases from V and 9 bases from J, with 14 bases between. This CDR3 is built from 14 residues. The germline gives CDR1 MNHEY, CDR2 SVGAGI. The CDR3 DNA follows: TGTGCCAGCAGTACCGGACAACAAGCTTCACCCCTCCACTTT. Its translation: CASSTGQQASPLHF.

This clone was recorded a few times. The chain couples TRBV21-1 to TRBJ1-2; the tabulated D call, TRBD1, remains unverified against the DNA. TRBV21-1 constitutes a pseudogene. This CDR3 spans 11 amino acids. CDR3 nucleotides: TGTGCCAGCGGACAGCCTTATGGCTACACCTTC. Protein: CASGQPYGYTF.

This clone was seen only a few times. The V gene is TRBV7-3, the J gene TRBJ2-2, with 7 bases aligning to TRBD2. Germline V CDR1 and CDR2: SGHTA, FQGTGA. This CDR3 is 15 amino acids long. The V and J ends lost 2 bases and 7 bases, in that order; junction bases with no gene match: 7. DNA for the CDR3: TGTGCCAGCAGCTTATTGGCGGGAGCGGGCGGGGAGCTGTTTTTT. It translates to CASSLLAGAGGELFF.

CDR3 region: CASSVVGGSTDTQYF. The CDR3 DNA is TGTGCCAGCAGCGTAGTCGGCGGGAGCACAGATACGCAGTATTTT. The chain links TRBV9 to TRBJ2-3; TRBD2 is a possible D gene (5 bases). The CDR3 has 15 residues. V lost 0 bases to trimming and J lost 0 bases, with 8 bases between them. Germline V lookup: CDR1 SGDLS, CDR2 YYNGEE.

This rearrangement joins TRBV7-3 to TRBJ2-3, with D hard to call. The V gene lost 5 bases and the J gene lost 6 bases, with 6 bases spanning the gap. The CDR3 is made up of 11 amino acids. CDR1 and CDR2 from the germline V gene are SGHTA and FQGTGA. CDR3 sequence reads: CASSAGDTQYF. CDR3 DNA: TGTGCCAGCAGCGCCGGGGATACGCAGTATTTT.

The chain recombines TRBV4-3 with TRBJ2-2; D is ambiguous. The CDR3 consists of 14 residues. Trimming cost V 2 bases and J 2 bases, with 6 bases left between them. CDR1 is LGHNA, CDR2 YSLEER, per germline. The CDR3 here is CASSQLLNTGELFF. CDR3 DNA sequence: TGCGCCAGCAGCCAATTGCTAAACACCGGGGAGCTGTTTTTT.

This clone occurred a few times. CDR3 protein: CASSSRQGSTGEQYF. In DNA form, the CDR3 reads TGCGCCAGCAGCTCGCGACAGGGTTCTACGGGCGAGCAGTACTTC. The V and J genes are TRBV5-1 and TRBJ2-7; 7 bases line up with TRBD1. Trimming cost V 3 bases and J 6 bases; bases outside gene matches: 12. The CDR3 covers 15 residues. CDR1 and CDR2 from the germline V gene are SGHRS and YFSETQ.

The V call is TRBV30, the J call TRBJ2-7, with D perhaps matching TRBD2 (7 bases). V was cut by 4 bases and J by 0 bases, with 19 bases left in between. The V gene's germline CDR1 is GTSNPN and CDR2 SVGIG (reference sequence). The CDR3 is made up of 16 amino acids. CDR3 region: CAWNPRGGGISYEQYF. CDR3 DNA: TGTGCCTGGAACCCTCGGGGCGGGGGCATCTCCTACGAGCAGTACTTC.

V and J are TRBV18 and TRBJ2-1, with 9 bases aligning to TRBD2. Germline V gene lookup returns CDR1 KGHSH and CDR2 LQKENI. V dropped 2 bases and J dropped 2; count of bases not matched to a gene: 4. The CDR3 sequence is 16 residues long. The DNA of the CDR3 is TGTGCCAGCTCACCAGGAGTAGCGGGAGCCTACAATGAGCAGTTCTTC. This encodes CASSPGVAGAYNEQFF.

The chain links TRBV21-1 to TRBJ1-4. TRBV21-1 is a pseudogene locus. This CDR3 contains 13 residues. CDR3 DNA: TGTGCCAGCAGCTTCCGGGTCGGGGAAAAACTGTTTTTT. This gives the protein CASSFRVGEKLFF.

This chain joins TRBV5-4 and TRBJ2-1; D is ambiguous. The germline gives CDR1 SGHNT, CDR2 YYREEE (reference sequence). V was clipped by 3 bases and J by 0 bases, with 13 bases between them. The CDR3 extends over 16 amino acids. The CDR3 DNA reads as TGTGCCAGCAGCTCGGATTCGGAGAGCTCCTACAATGAGCAGTTCTTC. This encodes CASSSDSESSYNEQFF.

J is TRBJ2-5 and V is TRBV19, with 9 bases identical to TRBD2. The CDR3 is 14 residues long. Germline CDR1 and CDR2: LNHDA and SQIVND (reference sequence). J gave up 4 bases and V 5 bases, and 5 bases lay outside the gene matches. In DNA, the CDR3 is TGTGCCAGTAGTCCGGGACTAGCCTCAGAGACCCAGTACTTC. It translates to CASSPGLASETQYF.

The rearrangement joins TRBV6-1 to TRBJ2-7; 8 bases are a match to TRBD1. The CDR3 extends over 15 amino acids. Trimming removed 3 bases from V and 3 bases from J; junction bases left unmatched: 7. Germline V gene lookup returns CDR1 MNHNS and CDR2 SASEGT. CDR3 residues: CASSELGTGHYEQYF. The CDR3 coding sequence is TGTGCCAGCAGTGAGTTAGGGACAGGCCACTACGAGCAGTACTTC.

This chain joins TRBV28 and TRBJ2-5; TRBD1 matches 12 bases. Germline CDR1 is MDHEN and CDR2 is SYDVKM. CDR3 size: 17 residues. J gave up 3 bases and V 6 bases, and 11 bases lay outside the gene matches. CDR3 in DNA: TGTGCCAGCAGCTTGGGACAGGGGGCTTTAGGAGAAGAGACCCAGTACTTC. Translating it yields CASSLGQGALGEETQYF.

V and J are TRBV29-1 and TRBJ1-5, with 7 bases fitting TRBD1. This CDR3 is 14 amino acids long. Germline V gene lookup returns CDR1 SQVTM and CDR2 ANQGSEA. The V gene end was trimmed by 5 bases and the J gene end by 4 bases; junction bases not matched to a gene: 8. The CDR3 sequence: CSVTVGTVNQPQHF. The DNA for the CDR3 is TGCAGCGTTACCGTAGGGACAGTAAATCAGCCCCAGCATTTT.

The CDR3 here is CASRPPGQGVGNTQHF. CDR3 nucleotides: TGTGCCAGCAGACCTCCGGGACAGGGGGTCGGGAACACCCAGCATTTT. V and J are TRBV6-6 and TRBJ1-5; 11 nucleotides agree with TRBD1. The CDR3 runs 16 residues. V gave up 6 bases and J gave up 11 bases; unmatched junction bases: 15. The germline V gene has CDR1 MNHNY and CDR2 SVGAGI (reference sequence).

The rearrangement links TRBV7-2 to TRBJ1-5; possible D gene TRBD1, 6 bases. The germline gives CDR1 SGHTA, CDR2 FQGNSA. This CDR3 comprises 15 residues. Trimming stripped 1 base from V and 2 bases from J, with 9 bases between. The CDR3 DNA reads TGTGCCAGCAGCTTAGGTCAGGGGCGCAATCAGCCCCAGCATTTT. Translated, it gives CASSLGQGRNQPQHF.